The clone carrying this T cell receptor beta chain was seen more than once but under ten times. Original processing notes: Estimated nucleated cell counts came from reference gene primer amplification. Using immunoSEQ multiplex PCR, the repertoire was profiled, and TCRdb retains in-frame clones only, with some absent. That table supplies the V and J calls and clone size; D and trimming were determined from the DNA. The table has 250,000 to 300,000 clones, around 82% seen once. Per germline, CDR1 SQVTM and CDR2 ANQGSEA. The CDR3 covers 13 residues. The V end lost 5 bases, the J end lost 1 base, and 11 bases lay between the germline ends. This specimen belongs to a study of blood T cell repertoires in COVID-19. Study context: Some COVID-19 samples were acute and others convalescent; all came from the United States, Italy and Spain.

The chain links TRBV29-1 to TRBJ1-1, with D unresolved. Sample: peripheral blood. This receptor was taken from a woman aged 18-29 years with acute or convalescent COVID-19. The CDR3: CSVLVQQNTEAFF. The CDR3 DNA is TGCAGCGTTTTAGTACAGCAGAACACTGAAGCTTTCTTT.